These 10 T cell receptor beta chains share one sample of origin, sequenced in a study of OX40 agonist ivuxolimab in advanced cancers. Profiled with immunoSEQ multiplex PCR; TCRdb holds only in-frame clones, not every one. The sample has roughly 48,000 clones, 75% to 85% seen once. The input for sequencing was CD4+ or CD8+ T cells sorted from blood, taken in a trial of the OX40 agonist ivuxolimab. Source of these receptors: an adult with an advanced solid tumor such as melanoma, head and neck, liver or kidney cancer.

This chain uses TRBV5-4 with TRBJ2-2, with a possible D match to TRBD1 (5 bases). Trimming shortened V by 1 base and J by 6 bases, and 13 bases separated the two germline ends. Germline V gene lookup returns CDR1 SGHNT and CDR2 YYREEE (reference sequence). This CDR3 is built from 15 residues. CDR3 sequence: CASSLNGQGSGELFF. The DNA of the CDR3 is TGTGCCAGCAGCTTGAACGGGCAGGGATCCGGGGAGCTGTTTTTT.

V gene TRBV19 combines with J gene TRBJ1-2; TRBD1 agrees at 8 bases. The trim removed 5 bases at V and 5 bases at J, leaving 1 base unmatched. The CDR3 length is 12 residues. The germline CDR1 and CDR2 sequences are LNHDA and SQIVND (reference sequence). Here the CDR3 reads CASSDRGYGYTF. The CDR3 region has the DNA TGTGCCAGTAGTGACAGGGGTTATGGCTACACCTTC.

The gene calls are TRBV4-2 and TRBJ1-4; 7 positions match TRBD1. The CDR3 loop spans 17 amino acids. The trim removed 1 base at V and 4 bases at J, leaving 9 bases unmatched. Germline V gene data show CDR1 as LGHNA and CDR2 as YNFKEQ. The DNA of the CDR3 is TGTGCCAGCAGCCAAGTAGGTGCCAGACAGGGTAATGAAAAACTGTTTTTT. Amino acids: CASSQVGARQGNEKLFF.

V gene TRBV25-1 combines with J gene TRBJ2-1, with D maybe TRBD2 (6 bases). The CDR3 runs 13 residues. Deletions cut 7 bases from V and 4 bases from J, with 11 bases between. The germline CDR1 and CDR2 sequences are MGHDK and SYGVNS. CDR3 protein: CASTPDYYNEQFF. The DNA of the CDR3 is TGTGCCAGCACCCCGGACTATTACAATGAGCAGTTCTTC.

This chain connects TRBV6-4 to TRBJ2-1, with a possible D match to TRBD2 (6 bases). This CDR3 region has 14 residues. The V gene lost 4 bases and the J gene lost 13 bases, with 20 bases spanning the gap. Germline CDR1 reads MRHNA; CDR2 reads SNTAGT. CDR3 loop: CASSVDRLETKQFF. In nucleotides, the CDR3 is TGTGCCAGCAGTGTTGACCGACTAGAGACGAAACAGTTCTTC.

This sequence joins TRBV7-9 and TRBJ2-5; a possible D gene is TRBD2 (6 bases). Germline CDR1 and CDR2: SEHNR and FQNEAQ (reference sequence). V was pared by 8 bases and J by 5 bases, with 18 bases between. The CDR3 spans 14 residues. CDR3 DNA sequence: TGTGCCAGCGGAGGGCAGGGCATATGGGAGACCCAGTACTTC. It encodes CASGGQGIWETQYF.

The CDR3 region is CASSFLGRVGNTIYF. As DNA, the CDR3 is TGTGCCAGCAGTTTTCTGGGGAGGGTGGGAAACACCATATATTTT. The chain couples TRBV28 to TRBJ1-3; D uncertain. The germline V gene encodes CDR1 MDHEN and CDR2 SYDVKM. This CDR3 comprises 15 residues. V was clipped by 3 bases and J by 4 bases, with 13 bases between them. The variable domain in full, completed from reference TRBV28 and TRBJ1-3, reads DVKVTQSSRYLVKRTGEKVFLECVQDMDHENMFWYRQDPGLGLRLIYFSYDVKMKEKGDIPEGYSVSREKKERFSLILESASTNQTSMYLCASSFLGRVGNTIYFGEGSWLTVV.

The chain links TRBV5-6 to TRBJ1-5; 7 nucleotides match TRBD1. Germline loops: CDR1 SGHDT, CDR2 YYEEEE. The CDR3 sequence is 13 residues long. Trimming took 4 bases from V and 9 from J; bases not matched to a gene: 7. In DNA, the CDR3 is TGTGCCAGCAGCCTCAGGGGGGGCCGGCCCCAGCATTTT. Translated, it gives CASSLRGGRPQHF.

The chain has TRBV7-9 and TRBJ1-6, with 7 positions matching TRBD1. Losses at the gene ends were 4 bases for V and 2 bases for J; bases not matched to a gene: 8. In germline, CDR1 is SEHNR, CDR2 FQNEAQ (reference sequence). The CDR3 covers 17 residues. CDR3 region: CASSSGQALAYNSPLHF. CDR3 DNA: TGTGCCAGCAGCTCTGGACAGGCCCTGGCCTATAATTCACCCCTCCACTTT.

This clone was counted only a few times. J is TRBJ2-2 and V is TRBV29-1; the D gene is possibly TRBD2 (5 bases). Germline CDR1 SQVTM, CDR2 ANQGSEA. V gave up 5 bases and J gave up 4 bases, with 8 bases separating them. The CDR3 covers 12 residues. The CDR3 region is CSVSGVTGELFF. The CDR3 DNA reads as TGCAGCGTTTCCGGGGTCACCGGGGAGCTGTTTTTT.